Listed here are 20 T cell receptor beta chains from one sample, sequenced in a study of blood T cell repertoires in COVID-19. TCRdb's table, derived via immunoSEQ multiplex PCR, lists solely in-frame clones and lacks some. Here the sample spans about 220,000 clones, roughly 89% being singletons. The sample comprised PBMCs or T cells enriched from blood (not recorded which). Every receptor here comes from a woman aged 25 to 39 with acute COVID-19.

The V and J genes are TRBV7-2 and TRBJ1-6, with 8 positions matching TRBD1. Germline V gene sequence: CDR1 SGHTA, CDR2 FQGNSA. This CDR3 spans 15 amino acids. V shed 2 bases and J 10 bases; nucleotides not matched to a gene: 7. The CDR3 DNA reads TGTGCCAGCAGCTTAAGGCAGGGGGCTGGGTCACCCCTCCACTTT. This sequence encodes CASSLRQGAGSPLHF.

V is TRBV5-1 and J is TRBJ1-1, with TRBD1 identical over 7 bases. The V gene's germline CDR1 is SGHRS and CDR2 YFSETQ. This CDR3 spans 14 amino acids. V lost 0 bases to trimming and J lost 4 bases; unmatched junction nucleotides: 3. The CDR3 is CASSLDRGPTEAFF. In DNA, the CDR3 is TGCGCCAGCAGCTTGGACAGGGGTCCCACTGAAGCTTTCTTT.

V and J are TRBV3-1 (or the pseudogene TRBV3-2) and TRBJ2-3; a possible D gene is TRBD2 (6 bases). This CDR3 comprises 15 residues. V was pared by 6 bases and J by 5 bases, with 18 bases between. Germline lookup yields CDR1 LGHDT and CDR2 YNNKEL (reference sequence). In DNA form, the CDR3 reads TGTGCCAGCAGTCGCATTAGGAGGGAAGAAGATACGCAGTATTTT. It codes for CASSRIRREEDTQYF.

This clone was observed at least ten times. DNA of the CDR3: TGTGCCAGCAGCTTCGGGGGGCAAGTCACAGATACGCAGTATTTT. Encoded protein: CASSFGGQVTDTQYF. The genes are TRBV5-8 and TRBJ2-3, with a tentative D call TRBD2 (7 bases). The length of the CDR3 is 15 residues. The V and J ends lost 2 bases and 2 bases respectively, with 12 bases between them. From germline, CDR1 is SGHTS and CDR2 YDEGEE.

The chain has TRBV7-2 and TRBJ1-4, with D possibly TRBD1 on 5 matching bases. V gave up 3 bases and J gave up 5 bases, with 10 bases separating them. The germline V gene has CDR1 SGHTA and CDR2 FQGNSA. The CDR3 has 14 residues. CDR3 nucleotides: TGTGCCAGCAGCTTGGACAATGGGAATGAAAAACTGTTTTTT. Its translation: CASSLDNGNEKLFF.

This rearrangement joins TRBV6-2 or TRBV6-3 to TRBJ1-1, with 8 bases identical to TRBD1. From germline, CDR1 is MNHEY and CDR2 SVGEGT. Trimming cost V 2 bases and J 1 base; bases outside gene matches: 6. CDR3 length equals 16 residues. CDR3 region: CASSYPPTGENTEAFF. The CDR3 nucleotides are TGTGCCAGCAGTTACCCCCCGACAGGGGAGAACACTGAAGCTTTCTTT.

Here the CDR3 reads CASSETAEPQHF. CDR3 DNA: TGTGCCAGCAGCGAGACTGCGGAGCCCCAGCATTTT. The rearrangement uses TRBV12-3 or TRBV12-4 and TRBJ1-5; unclear D gene. V lost 6 bases, J lost 8 bases, and 11 bases lay in between. The CDR3 is 12 amino acids.

The V and J genes are TRBV6-5 and TRBJ1-2; possible D gene TRBD1, 5 bases. CDR1 MNHEY and CDR2 SVGAGI come from the germline V gene. V was clipped by 4 bases and J by 6 bases, with 18 bases between them. CDR3 length equals 15 residues. CDR3 residues: CASSSLGREGDGYTF. The CDR3 DNA is TGTGCCAGCAGTTCCCTAGGCAGGGAGGGAGATGGCTACACCTTC.

V and J are TRBV7-9 and TRBJ1-1, with D perhaps TRBD1 (6 bases). Trimming pared 7 bases from V and 1 base from J, leaving 13 bases between. The CDR3 is 14 amino acids. Per the germline V gene, CDR1 is SEHNR and CDR2 is FQNEAQ (reference sequence). In DNA form, the CDR3 reads TGTGCCAGCAACTATCTGGACAGGAACACTGAAGCTTTCTTT. It is translated as CASNYLDRNTEAFF.

This rearrangement joins TRBV5-1 to TRBJ1-6; D might be TRBD1 (5 bases). The CDR3 covers 17 residues. Germline assignment: CDR1 SGHRS and CDR2 YFSETQ. V gave up 4 bases and J gave up 5 bases, with 19 bases separating them. The CDR3 sequence is CASSRDSGGTNNSPLHF. DNA for the CDR3: TGCGCCAGCAGCCGAGACTCCGGGGGGACCAATAATTCACCCCTCCACTTT.

This clone has a single count. V usage is TRBV19 and J usage is TRBJ2-2; perhaps TRBD2 as D (5 bases). CDR1 is LNHDA, CDR2 SQIVND, per germline (reference sequence). Deletions cut 1 base from V and 1 base from J, with 10 bases between. The CDR3 is 16 residues long. The CDR3, as DNA: TGTGCCAGTAGTATAGGGACTCGCCTGAACACCGGGGAGCTGTTTTTT. Protein: CASSIGTRLNTGELFF.

The V and J genes are TRBV6-1 and TRBJ2-5; 7 nucleotides agree with TRBD1. Germline V lookup: CDR1 MNHNS, CDR2 SASEGT. The CDR3 spans 15 residues. Trimming at V came to 0 bases and at J to 7 bases, leaving 8 bases not matched to a gene. CDR3 coding DNA: TGTGCCAGCAGTGAAGCGGGACAGAGAGGTTCGACCCAGTACTTC. This gives the protein CASSEAGQRGSTQYF.

This clone has more than one count but fewer than ten. The chain combines TRBV5-6 with TRBJ1-2; the match to TRBD1 covers 9 bases. Germline V gene lookup returns CDR1 SGHDT and CDR2 YYEEEE. This CDR3 spans 13 amino acids. J lost 8 bases, V lost 4 bases, and 6 bases had no gene match. This CDR3 reads CASSQQGAGGYTF. The CDR3 DNA sequence: TGTGCCAGCAGCCAACAGGGGGCAGGGGGCTACACCTTC.

The chain joins TRBV4-3 to TRBJ2-7; a weak D match, TRBD2 (6 bases). Germline loops: CDR1 LGHNA, CDR2 YSLEER. Trimming left V 3 bases short and J 3 bases short, with 27 bases between. The CDR3 runs to 19 residues. In DNA form, the CDR3 reads TGCGCCAGCAGCCAGGTTGTGGGGATGACTAGTAGTCGGCGCTACGAGCAGTACTTC. Its protein is CASSQVVGMTSSRRYEQYF.

The chain combines TRBV2 with TRBJ2-7, with D possibly being TRBD1 (5 bases). Germline V CDR1 and CDR2: SNHLY, FYNNEI. The V and J ends lost 5 bases and 0 bases respectively, with 8 bases between them. CDR3 length equals 13 residues. The CDR3 reads CASSSDSSYEQYF. The CDR3 bases are TGTGCCAGCAGTTCCGACAGCTCCTACGAGCAGTACTTC. Combining the CDR3 with reference TRBV2 and TRBJ2-7 gives the whole variable domain EPEVTQTPSHQVTQMGQEVILRCVPISNHLYFYWYRQILGQKVEFLVSFYNNEISEKSEIFDDQFSVERPDGSNFTLKIRSTKLEDSAMYFCASSSDSSYEQYFGPGTRLTVT.

The genes are TRBV4-2 and TRBJ2-5; 9 bases are a match to TRBD2. This CDR3 region has 15 residues. Looked up from germline, CDR1 is LGHNA and CDR2 is YNFKEQ. The V gene end was trimmed by 3 bases and the J gene end by 5 bases; junction bases not matched to a gene: 7. The CDR3 nucleotides read TGTGCCAGCAGCCAGAAGCGGGGGGCTTGGGAGACCCAGTACTTC. This translates into CASSQKRGAWETQYF.

The V call is TRBV7-9, the J call TRBJ1-2; a possible D gene is TRBD1 (6 bases). The ends were cut back, 4 bases at V and 2 bases at J, with 11 bases in the middle. Germline V gives CDR1 SEHNR, CDR2 FQNEAQ (reference sequence). The CDR3 is 14 amino acids. Here the CDR3 reads CASSYRAPNYGYTF. The CDR3 DNA reads as TGTGCCAGCAGCTACAGGGCACCAAACTATGGCTACACCTTC.

This clone was counted ten times or more. The rearrangement joins TRBV5-1 to TRBJ2-7, with D unresolved. This CDR3 comprises 16 residues. The germline V gene has CDR1 SGHRS and CDR2 YFSETQ. Trimming pared 3 bases from V and 0 bases from J, leaving 16 bases between. The CDR3 DNA is TGCGCCAGCAGCTCCTCAGGTTTTACGAGCTCCTACGAGCAGTACTTC. Amino acid sequence: CASSSSGFTSSYEQYF.

This sequence joins TRBV6-2 or TRBV6-3 and TRBJ1-1; 8 nucleotides align to TRBD1. V dropped 2 bases and J dropped 3; count of bases not matched to a gene: 11. This CDR3 contains 17 residues. Germline V lookup: CDR1 MNHEY, CDR2 SVGEGT. This CDR3 reads CASSYRTGRESYTEAFF. The CDR3 nucleotides are TGTGCCAGCAGTTACCGGACAGGGAGGGAGAGTTACACTGAAGCTTTCTTT.

This rearrangement joins TRBV29-1 to TRBJ2-1, with 8 bases identical to TRBD2. Germline V gene lookup returns CDR1 SQVTM and CDR2 ANQGSEA. The CDR3 consists of 15 residues. Trimming took 2 bases from V and 1 from J; bases not matched to a gene: 4. DNA of the CDR3: TGCAGCGTTGAACCCACTAGCGGATCCTACAATGAGCAGTTCTTC. This encodes CSVEPTSGSYNEQFF.